What follows is one T cell receptor (beta chain) and its context. The antigen is not known. V lost 2 bases and J lost 8, with 13 bases in between. The V gene's germline CDR1 is MGHRA and CDR2 YSYEKL. CDR3 size: 15 residues. These data come from a study of cytomegalovirus exposure and HLA in healthy donors. Findings and caveats of the study: Apart from CMV serostatus, no immune exposure information was available. Previous analysis showed most TCR beta V segments were productive about 87% or about 30% of the time. A later look showed TCR association rates differing by HLA locus, highest for DRB1 and lowest for HLA-C.

A multiplex PCR was run with 60 Vbeta primers and 13 Jbeta primers. Libraries were prepared by immunoSEQ multiplex PCR; TCRdb keeps only in-frame clonotypes and omits some of them. This sample's table reports about 32,000 clones. The gene calls are TRBV4-1 and TRBJ1-6; a weak D match, TRBD1 (5 bases). Sequences were obtained from PBMCs. The clonotype comes from a female donor in good health and CMV-seronegative. CDR3 bases: TGCGCCAGCAGCCAAATTGGGGCCATACATTCACCCCTCCACTTT. This translates into CASSQIGAIHSPLHF.